The entry below gives a single T cell receptor beta chain sequence along with its context. The antigen is undetermined. The sample originates from a study of blood T cells in healthy people across ages. Study results and limitations: Without sorted subsets, naive and antigen-experienced compartments could not be conclusively compared. A greater number of naive CD4+ cells and higher diversity distinguished long-lived donors from aged donors.

It was with a sample-barcoded 5' primer and a J-beta primer mix that a second PCR of roughly 6 to 12 cycles was run. Every sample produced at least 2.5 million CDR3-containing paired-end reads. MiXCR was run by TCRdb on the 5' RACE reads, yielding one entry per CDR3 protein. The sample shows hundreds of thousands of distinct CDR3 sequences, under 30% of them seen only once. The CDR3 spans 12 residues. Between the trimmed V and J ends, which lost 5 bases and 7 bases, there was a span of 9 bases. Germline CDR1 is LGHNT and CDR2 is FRNRAP. Input material: blood. This clonotype was obtained from a woman of 80 years or more in good health. The chain employs TRBV12-5 and TRBJ2-4; unclear D gene. CDR3 residues: CASGLPGNIQYF. CDR3 coding DNA: TGTGCTAGTGGTCTCCCCGGGAACATTCAGTACTTC.